This is a list of T cell receptor beta chains from one sample in a study of blood T cells in healthy people across ages. TCRdb analysed the 5' RACE reads with MiXCR anew, one entry per CDR3 protein. The sample holds hundreds of thousands of distinct CDR3 sequences; around 32% are singletons and the top ten take 15%. Source material: blood. These receptor sequences come from a woman of 80 years or more in good health. Each CDR3 is given with its conserved first and last residue. A D gene is named only where the DNA matches it firmly. Clone size is stated in some rows and not others, as once, few, many or a class when expanded.

size	D	V	J	DNA	CDR3
many	TRBD2	TRBV2	TRBJ2-4	TGTGCCAGCAGCGCCGTACTAGCGGGGCTAGCCAAAAACATTCAGTACTTC	CASSAVLAGLAKNIQYF
many	TRBD2	TRBV9	TRBJ2-1	TGTGCCAGCAGCGTATCGGACAGCGGGGGGGGGCAGTTCTTC	CASSVSDSGGGQFF
.	TRBD1	TRBV6-5	TRBJ1-1	TGTGCCAGCAGGAAGACCCGGACAGGGGGCACTGAAGTTTTCTTT	CASRKTRTGGTEVFF
.	.	TRBV14	TRBJ1-1	TGTGCCAGCAGCCAGCGAGCAGGGGTAGTGAGTATTGAAGCTTTCTTT	CASSQRAGVVSIEAFF
many	TRBD1	TRBV7-2	TRBJ1-6	TGTGCCAGCAGCTCTACCTCGGGACAGGGGTCGCCCCTCCACTTT	CASSSTSGQGSPLHF
many	TRBD1	TRBV6-2/TRBV6-3	TRBJ2-6	TGTGCCAGCACCTTTGGACAGGGGGGGTCTGGGGCCAACGTCCTGACTTTC	CASTFGQGGSGANVLTF
.	TRBD2	TRBV10-3	TRBJ2-3	TGTGCCATCAGCGCCACTAGCGGGAGCACAGATACGCAGTATTTT	CAISATSGSTDTQYF
.	.	TRBV20-1	TRBJ1-4	TGCAGTGCGTTGCCCCGGGACTGGAATGAAAAACTGTTTTTT	CSALPRDWNEKLFF
many	.	TRBV20-1	TRBJ2-5	TGCAGTGCCATCGGGGCAGCAGGGGAGACCCAGTACTTC	CSAIGAAGETQYF
many	.	TRBV18	TRBJ2-7	TGTGCCAGCTCACCGACCCGTGCCCCAACTTCCTACGAGCAGTACTTC	CASSPTRAPTSYEQYF
.	TRBD1	TRBV4-2	TRBJ2-7	TGTGCCAGCAGCCAAGAGCAGGGACAGGGCTACGAGCAGTACTTC	CASSQEQGQGYEQYF
.	TRBD2	TRBV7-3	TRBJ2-1	TGTGCCAGCAGCCCCAGGGCGGGGACTAGCTCCCACAATGAGCAGTTCTTC	CASSPRAGTSSHNEQFF
once	.	TRBV3-1	TRBJ1-4	TGTGCCAGCAGCCATCTCAAACCCGCAACTAATGAAAAACGGTTTTTT	CASSHLKPATNEKRFF
.	.	TRBV7-9	TRBJ1-2	TGTGCCAGCAGCTTAGCGGGGGAAGGGGGAAGTGGCTACACCTTC	CASSLAGEGGSGYTF
.	.	TRBV6-1	TRBJ1-5	TGTGCCAGCAGTGAAGGGAGGGGTATTGAGAGCAATCAGCCCCAGCATTTT	CASSEGRGIESNQPQHF
many	TRBD1	TRBV12-3/TRBV12-4	TRBJ1-6	TGTGCCAGCATAGCAGGGGGCTTTAATTCACCCCTCCACTTT	CASIAGGFNSPLHF
.	.	TRBV2	TRBJ1-2	TGTGCCAGCAGTGAAATCAGGGAGGGCTACACCTTC	CASSEIREGYTF
many	.	TRBV20-1	TRBJ2-3	TGCAGTGCTAGTGGCGGGACAGCAAACACAGATACGCAGTATTTT	CSASGGTANTDTQYF
.	.	TRBV12-3/TRBV12-4	TRBJ1-6	TGTGCCAGCAGTTTGATTGGCCGGGGAAATTCACCCCTCCACTTT	CASSLIGRGNSPLHF
few	.	TRBV5-1	TRBJ2-2	TGCGCCAGCAGCTTGGGTAGGGGGTACACCGGGGAGCTGTTTTTT	CASSLGRGYTGELFF
.	.	TRBV2	TRBJ2-1	TGTGCCAGCAGAACATCCCGAGGGGGGGTCTTCTACAATGAGCAGTTCTTC	CASRTSRGGVFYNEQFF
many	.	TRBV7-9	TRBJ1-1	TGTGCCAGCAGCTTTGGGTTGGTGGAGACTGAAGCTTTCTTT	CASSFGLVETEAFF
.	TRBD2	TRBV30	TRBJ2-3	TGTGCCTGGAGTAGGGTTCGAAGCGGGGGGCCAGGGGTTACGCAGTATTTT	CAWSRVRSGGPGVTQYF
many	TRBD1	TRBV27	TRBJ1-4	TGTGCCAGCAGTTTACAGGGGGTACGGGAAAAACTGTTTTTT	CASSLQGVREKLFF
many	TRBD1	TRBV7-2	TRBJ2-1	TGTGCCAGCGGCCGGAGACAGGGAATCAATGAGCAGTTCTTC	CASGRRQGINEQFF
many	.	TRBV28	TRBJ2-7	TGTGCCAGCACCCCACCACCCTTGACAGGAGGGCAGTACTTC	CASTPPPLTGGQYF
.	.	TRBV30	TRBJ1-1	TGTGCCTGGAACCTAGGCAGGGGCAACACTGAAGCTTTCTTT	CAWNLGRGNTEAFF
many	.	TRBV15	TRBJ1-5	TGTGCCACCAGCACCCGTACGCATGAGCCCCAGCATTTT	CATSTRTHEPQHF
.	TRBD1	TRBV5-4	TRBJ2-5	TGTGCCAGCAGTTCGACAGGGGCTCAAGAGACCCAGTACTTC	CASSSTGAQETQYF
.	.	TRBV20-1	TRBJ1-3	TGCAGTGCTAGAGCTACCGGACCCTCTGGAAACACCATATATTTT	CSARATGPSGNTIYF
.	TRBD2	TRBV5-1	TRBJ2-4	TGCGCCAGCAGCCCCACTTATGGTAGCGGGGGAACAAACATTCAGTACTTC	CASSPTYGSGGTNIQYF
.	TRBD1	TRBV24-1	TRBJ2-3	TGTGCCACCAGTGGACAGGGGTCAGGTCCAGATACGCAGTATTTT	CATSGQGSGPDTQYF
.	TRBD1	TRBV5-5	TRBJ1-5	TGTGCCAGCAGTTTTGGGACAGGGGGCAATCAGCCCCAGCATTTT	CASSFGTGGNQPQHF
.	TRBD1	TRBV20-1	TRBJ2-7	TGCAGTGCCGGGGACAGGCCAGATGGGGAGCAGTACTTC	CSAGDRPDGEQYF
many	TRBD1	TRBV6-1	TRBJ1-1	TGTGCCAGCAGAGGACAGGGACGCACTGAAGCTTTCTTT	CASRGQGRTEAFF
.	.	TRBV14	TRBJ2-2	TGTGCCAGCAGCCAAAGTCTAGGAACCGGGGAGCTGTTTTTT	CASSQSLGTGELFF
many	.	TRBV27	TRBJ1-2	TGTGCCAGCCGACAGGCGGCCGGGGGAGGCTACACCTTC	CASRQAAGGGYTF
many	.	TRBV24-1	TRBJ2-3	TGTGCCACCAGTGATGGTCTAACAGCAGATACGCAGTATTTT	CATSDGLTADTQYF
many	.	TRBV30	TRBJ1-2	TGTGCCTGGAGTCCCGGCAGAGTTAACTATGGCTACACCTTC	CAWSPGRVNYGYTF
few	.	TRBV14	TRBJ1-1	TGTGCCAGCAGCCAAGTAGCGGGGATCACTGAAGCTTTCTTT	CASSQVAGITEAFF
few	.	TRBV5-6	TRBJ1-1	TGTGCCAGCAGCTTTTGGAGGATGAACACTGAAGCTTTCTTT	CASSFWRMNTEAFF
many	.	TRBV2	TRBJ2-5	TGTGCCAGCAGTGAAGTCCCCAGGGGAGAATTGTACTTC	CASSEVPRGELYF
many	.	TRBV7-9	TRBJ2-1	TGTGCCAGCAGCTTAGAATTCCCGGGCAATGAGCAGTTCTTC	CASSLEFPGNEQFF
.	.	TRBV6-6	TRBJ1-4	TGTGCCAGCAGTTACGAAAGAAGTAATGAAAAACTGTTTTTT	CASSYERSNEKLFF
many	TRBD1	TRBV7-9	TRBJ1-5	TGTGCCAGCAGCTTAGGCCTGGCGACAGGGAGAAGCAATCAGCCCCAGCATTTT	CASSLGLATGRSNQPQHF
once	.	TRBV6-6	TRBJ1-2	TGTGCCAGCAGTCCGTCGACACATAACTATGGCTACACCTTC	CASSPSTHNYGYTF
.	.	TRBV7-9	TRBJ1-1	TGTGCCAGCAGCTTAGCGCAGGGGTACGGCACTGAAGCTTTCTTT	CASSLAQGYGTEAFF
many	TRBD1	TRBV5-1	TRBJ2-5	TGCGCCAGCAGCTTGGCAAGGGACAGGGGAGAGACCCAGTACTTC	CASSLARDRGETQYF
many	.	TRBV5-1	TRBJ2-7	TGCGCCAGCAGCTTGGGGGCCGAGCAGTACTTC	CASSLGAEQYF
many	.	TRBV7-2	TRBJ2-2	TGTGCCAGCTCAAATATCGGGGGTCCCCCCGGGGAGCTGTTTTTT	CASSNIGGPPGELFF
few	TRBD1	TRBV4-3	TRBJ1-1	TGCGCCAGCAGCCAAGCCCTTTTGGGGACAGGGTTGCTAGTCAACACTGAAGCTTTCTTT	CASSQALLGTGLLVNTEAFF
.	TRBD2	TRBV20-1	TRBJ2-1	TGCAGTGCCCAAACTAGCGGCTCCTACAATGAGCAGTTCTTC	CSAQTSGSYNEQFF
few	TRBD1	TRBV30	TRBJ2-3	TGTGCCTGGAGTGTACGCAGGGGGGATACGCAGTATTTT	CAWSVRRGDTQYF
.	TRBD2	TRBV4-2	TRBJ2-1	TGTGCCAGCAGCCCCGGGGGGGTTTCACCGACTTCCTACAATGAGCAGTTCTTC	CASSPGGVSPTSYNEQFF